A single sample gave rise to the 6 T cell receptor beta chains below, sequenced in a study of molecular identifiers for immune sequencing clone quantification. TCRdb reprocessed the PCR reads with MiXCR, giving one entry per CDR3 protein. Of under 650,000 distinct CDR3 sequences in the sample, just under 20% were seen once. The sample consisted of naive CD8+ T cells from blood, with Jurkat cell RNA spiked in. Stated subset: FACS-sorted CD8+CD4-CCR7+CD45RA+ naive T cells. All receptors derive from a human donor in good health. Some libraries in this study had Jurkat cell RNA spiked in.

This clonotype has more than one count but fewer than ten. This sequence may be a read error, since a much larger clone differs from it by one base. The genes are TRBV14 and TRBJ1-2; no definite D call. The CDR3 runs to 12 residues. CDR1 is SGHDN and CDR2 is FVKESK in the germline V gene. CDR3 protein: CASGQDYYGYTF. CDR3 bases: TGTGCCAGCGGCCAAGATTATTATGGCTACACCTTC.

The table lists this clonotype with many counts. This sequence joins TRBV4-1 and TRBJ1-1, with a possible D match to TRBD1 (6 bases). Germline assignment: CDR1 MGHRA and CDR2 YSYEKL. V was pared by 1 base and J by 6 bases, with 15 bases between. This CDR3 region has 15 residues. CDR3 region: CASSQVQGVLAEAFF. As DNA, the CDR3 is TGCGCCAGCAGCCAAGTACAGGGCGTTTTGGCTGAAGCTTTCTTT.

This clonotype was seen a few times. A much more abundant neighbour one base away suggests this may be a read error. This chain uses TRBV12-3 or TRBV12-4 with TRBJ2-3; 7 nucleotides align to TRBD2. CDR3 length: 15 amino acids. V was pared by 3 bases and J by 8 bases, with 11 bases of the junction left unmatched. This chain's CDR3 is CASSLAAGVAGTQYF. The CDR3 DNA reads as TGTGCCAGCAGTTTGGCCGCGGGGGTGGCAGGTACGCAGTATTTT.

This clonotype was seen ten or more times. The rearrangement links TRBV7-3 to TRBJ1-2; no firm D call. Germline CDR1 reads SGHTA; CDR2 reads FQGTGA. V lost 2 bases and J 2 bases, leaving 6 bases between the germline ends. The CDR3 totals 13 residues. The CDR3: CASSLDQNYGYTF. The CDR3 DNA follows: TGTGCCAGCAGCTTAGACCAGAACTATGGCTACACCTTC. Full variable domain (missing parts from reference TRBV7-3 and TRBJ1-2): GAGVSQTPSNKVTEKGKYVELRCDPISGHTALYWYRQSLGQGPEFLIYFQGTGAADDSGLPNDRFFAVRPEGSVSTLKIQRTERGDSAVYLCASSLDQNYGYTFGSGTRLTVV.

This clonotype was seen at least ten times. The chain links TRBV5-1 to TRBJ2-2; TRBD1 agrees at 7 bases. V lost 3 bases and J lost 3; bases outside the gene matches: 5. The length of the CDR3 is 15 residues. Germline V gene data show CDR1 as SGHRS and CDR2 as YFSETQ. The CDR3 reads CASSWQGEYTGELFF. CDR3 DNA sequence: TGCGCCAGCAGCTGGCAGGGGGAGTACACCGGGGAGCTGTTTTTT.

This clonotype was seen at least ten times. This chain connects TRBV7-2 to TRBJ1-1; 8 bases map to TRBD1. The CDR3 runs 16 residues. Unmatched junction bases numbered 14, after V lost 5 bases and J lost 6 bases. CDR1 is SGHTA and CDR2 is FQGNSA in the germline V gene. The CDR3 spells CASSPDRRGQVAEAFF. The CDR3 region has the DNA TGTGCCAGCAGCCCTGATCGGAGGGGACAGGTCGCTGAAGCTTTCTTT.